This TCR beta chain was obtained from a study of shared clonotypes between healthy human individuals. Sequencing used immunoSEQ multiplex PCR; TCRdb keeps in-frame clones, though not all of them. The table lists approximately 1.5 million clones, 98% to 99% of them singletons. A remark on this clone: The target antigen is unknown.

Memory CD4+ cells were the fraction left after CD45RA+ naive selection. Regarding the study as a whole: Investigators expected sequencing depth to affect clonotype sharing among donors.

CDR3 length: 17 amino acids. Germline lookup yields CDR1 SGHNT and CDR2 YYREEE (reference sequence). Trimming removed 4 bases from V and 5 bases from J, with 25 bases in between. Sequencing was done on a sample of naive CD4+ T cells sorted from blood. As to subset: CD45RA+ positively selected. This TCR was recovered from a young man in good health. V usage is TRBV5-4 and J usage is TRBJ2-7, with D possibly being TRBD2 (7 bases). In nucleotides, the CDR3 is TGTGCCAGCAGCAAGGGGGGGGCTAGCGGCGTCCTTCACGAGCAGTACTTC. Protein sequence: CASSKGGASGVLHEQYF.